Below are 7 T cell receptor beta chains sequenced from a single sample in a study of CD8+CD57+ T cells in acquired aplastic anemia. Both TCR beta VDJ combination and CDR3 sequence profiling were carried out. Genomic DNA was the template for this profiling. TCRdb independently ran MiXCR on the reads; one entry per CDR3 protein. The table shows about 130,000 distinct CDR3 sequences, with around 50% occurring only once. Sequenced sample: sorted CD4+, CD8+, or CD8+CD57+ T cells (not recorded which) from PBMCs. The receptors derive from a human donor in good health, serving as a control.

This clonotype was recorded at least ten times. The genes are TRBV11-3 and TRBJ2-3; the match to TRBD1 covers 7 bases. The V segment lost 9 bases and the J segment 2 bases; nucleotides outside the gene matches: 8. The CDR3 has 14 residues. From germline, CDR1 is SGHNT and CDR2 YENEEA. The CDR3 sequence is CASSGRGHTDTQYF. The DNA for the CDR3 is TGTGCCAGTAGTGGAAGGGGGCACACAGATACGCAGTATTTT. The whole variable domain, filled in from reference TRBV11-3 and TRBJ2-3, reads EAGVVQSPRYKIIEKKQPVAFWCNPISGHNTLYWYLQNLGQGPELLIRYENEEAVDDSQLPKDRFSAERLKGVDSTLKIQPAELGDSAVYLCASSGRGHTDTQYFGPGTRLTVL.

This clonotype was counted at least ten times. The chain recombines TRBV7-2 with TRBJ1-5; maybe TRBD1 (5 bases). The ends were cut back, 2 bases at V and 6 bases at J, with 8 bases in the middle. The CDR3 consists of 13 residues. Germline lookup yields CDR1 SGHTA and CDR2 FQGNSA. The CDR3, as DNA: TGTGCCAGCAGCTTACAGGGAACTCAGCCCCAGCATTTT. Its translation is CASSLQGTQPQHF. Full variable domain (rest looked up from reference TRBV7-2 and TRBJ1-5): GAGVSQSPSNKVTEKGKDVELRCDPISGHTALYWYRQSLGQGLEFLIYFQGNSAPDKSGLPSDRFSAERTGGSVSTLTIQRTQQEDSAVYLCASSLQGTQPQHFGDGTRLSIL.

This clonotype was found a few times. This chain joins TRBV13 and TRBJ2-1; 11 bases match TRBD1. Germline V CDR1 and CDR2: PRHDT, FYEKMQ (reference sequence). The length of the CDR3 is 17 residues. The trim removed 5 bases at V and 1 base at J, leaving 7 bases unmatched. CDR3 DNA sequence: TGTGCCAGCAGCCCAGCCGGGACAGGGGGTTCCTACAATGAGCAGTTCTTC. Its translation: CASSPAGTGGSYNEQFF.

The chain recombines TRBV4-3 with TRBJ1-2; D not resolved. Trimming shortened V by 0 bases and J by 7 bases, and 12 bases separated the two germline ends. The CDR3 length is 14 residues. Per germline, CDR1 LGHNA and CDR2 YSLEER. CDR3 nucleotide sequence: TGCGCCAGCAGCCAAGATCCTCATGGCGGTGGCTACACCTTC. Residues: CASSQDPHGGGYTF.

Here the CDR3 reads CASSPRPRGETQYF. The CDR3, as DNA: TGTGCCAGCTCACCCAGACCCCGGGGGGAGACCCAGTACTTC. This chain joins TRBV18 and TRBJ2-5, with D tentatively TRBD2 (6 bases). V was pared by 3 bases and J by 5 bases, with 13 bases between. Germline loops: CDR1 KGHSH, CDR2 LQKENI. The length of the CDR3 is 14 residues.

J is TRBJ1-5 and V is TRBV25-1; D not certain. The CDR3 consists of 12 residues. Germline CDR1 MGHDK, CDR2 SYGVNS. Trimming shortened V by 4 bases and J by 6 bases, and 7 bases separated the two germline ends. Here the CDR3 reads CASSVGSQPQHF. Written as DNA, the CDR3 is TGTGCCAGCAGTGTTGGAAGTCAGCCCCAGCATTTT. Supplemented by reference TRBV25-1 and TRBJ1-5, the full variable domain reads EADIYQTPRYLVIGTGKKITLECSQTMGHDKMYWYQQDPGMELHLIHYSYGVNSTEKGDLSSESTVSRIRTEHFPLTLESARPSHTSQYLCASSVGSQPQHFGDGTRLSIL.

This clonotype has ten or more counts. The rearrangement uses TRBV9 and TRBJ2-5; D ambiguous. This CDR3 is 14 amino acids long. Between the trimmed V and J ends, which lost 0 bases and 2 bases, there was a span of 8 bases. Germline CDR1 SGDLS, CDR2 YYNGEE. CDR3 nucleotide sequence: TGTGCCAGCAGCGTAGGTTTCAGACAAGAGACCCAGTACTTC. This gives the protein CASSVGFRQETQYF.